Presented here are 20 T cell receptor beta chains from one specimen sequenced in a study of shared clonotypes between healthy human individuals. Sequencing used immunoSEQ multiplex PCR; TCRdb keeps in-frame clones, though not all of them. The table lists about 980,000 clones, over 75% of them singletons. Sequencing was performed on memory CD4+ T cells sorted from blood. Subset specified: CD45RA-negative fraction. The receptors originated from a man aged 18-30 years in good health.

Only a few counts were recorded for this clone. This sequence joins TRBV7-8 and TRBJ1-3; D is uncertain. Germline loops: CDR1 SGHVS, CDR2 FQNEAQ. The CDR3 loop spans 12 amino acids. With 11 bases removed from V and 4 bases from J, the gap between germline ends came to 12 bases. The CDR3 nucleotides read TGTGCCTCCTCCGGGGTGGGAAACACCATATATTTT. Translation gives CASSGVGNTIYF.

Comments on this clone: In the same sample, other DNA sequences code for this CDR3. The CDR3 is CASSAAYSNQPQHF. The CDR3 DNA reads TGTGCCAGCAGCGCAGCCTATAGCAATCAGCCCCAGCATTTT. This chain joins TRBV2 and TRBJ1-5; D remains ambiguous. The V gene's germline CDR1 is SNHLY and CDR2 FYNNEI. Trimming cost V 6 bases and J 0 bases, with 9 bases left between them. This CDR3 has 14 amino acids.

This rearrangement joins TRBV7-2 to TRBJ2-7, with 8 positions matching TRBD2. The V segment lost 0 bases and the J segment 2 bases; nucleotides outside the gene matches: 3. The CDR3 length is 15 residues. CDR1 is SGHTA and CDR2 is FQGNSA in the germline V gene. CDR3 protein: CASSLAAGGTYEQYF. DNA of the CDR3: TGTGCCAGCAGCTTAGCGGCGGGAGGAACCTACGAGCAGTACTTC.

In DNA, the CDR3 is TGTGCCATCAGCGGGACAGGGACGAACACCGGGGAGCTGTTTTTT. Translated: CAISGTGTNTGELFF. The chain employs TRBV10-3 and TRBJ2-2; 9 nucleotides align to TRBD1. The junction had 2 bases not matched to a gene; V was cut back by 6 bases and J by 0 bases. The CDR3 consists of 15 residues. The germline gives CDR1 ENHRY, CDR2 SYGVKD.

The chain uses TRBV7-2 and TRBJ2-3; TRBD1 is a possible D gene (6 bases). The CDR3 has 13 residues. V dropped 1 base and J dropped 10 bases, with 12 bases sitting between them. Germline V gives CDR1 SGHTA, CDR2 FQGNSA. The CDR3 DNA follows: TGTGCCAGCAGCTTAGGAACAGGGTTTGCGCAGTATTTT. Amino acid sequence: CASSLGTGFAQYF.

A word on this clone: Other DNA sequences of this sample code for an identical CDR3. This chain links TRBV5-1 with TRBJ1-1; 8 nucleotides match TRBD1. J gave up 5 bases and V 0 bases, and 6 bases lay outside the gene matches. This CDR3 has 15 residues. Germline CDR1 is SGHRS and CDR2 is YFSETQ. For the CDR3, the DNA is TGCGCCAGCAGCTTGGAGCAGGGGGCGAGAACTGAAGCTTTCTTT. This codes for CASSLEQGARTEAFF. The full variable domain, rest sourced from reference TRBV5-1 and TRBJ1-1, is KAGVTQTPRYLIKTRGQQVTLSCSPISGHRSVSWYQQTPGQGLQFLFEYFSETQRNKGNFPGRFSGRQFSNSRSEMNVSTLELGDSALYLCASSLEQGARTEAFFGQGTRLTVV.

For this clone: The junction departs from the called germline gene at one end, perhaps through a read error. The V call is TRBV4-1, the J call TRBJ2-4; D tentatively fits TRBD1 or TRBD2 (5 bases each). The CDR3 totals 16 residues. Germline V gene data show CDR1 as MGHRA and CDR2 as YSYEKL. The CDR3 protein is CASSQEIGTVKIIQYF. The DNA of the CDR3 is TGCGCCAGCAGCCAAGAAATCGGGACGGTCAAAATCATTCAGTACTTC.

This chain connects TRBV19 to TRBJ1-3; 10 nucleotides line up with TRBD1. Trimming removed 6 bases from V and 0 bases from J; junction bases left unmatched: 14. The germline V gene has CDR1 LNHDA and CDR2 SQIVND (reference sequence). There are 19 residues in the CDR3. Here the CDR3 DNA reads TGTGCCAGTAGCCAATCTCCGGGACAGGGGCGACACTCTGGAAACACCATATATTTT. Protein sequence: CASSQSPGQGRHSGNTIYF.

The chain uses TRBV7-9 and TRBJ2-5; D remains ambiguous. In germline, CDR1 is SEHNR, CDR2 FQNEAQ (reference sequence). This CDR3 is 14 amino acids long. Trimming took off 2 bases at V and 1 base at J, with 8 bases between the two ends. The CDR3 loop reads CASSLNSPQETQYF. Written as DNA, the CDR3 is TGTGCCAGCAGCTTAAATAGTCCCCAAGAGACCCAGTACTTC.

The chain uses TRBV11-2 and TRBJ1-3, with unresolved D. V lost 0 bases to trimming and J lost 5 bases, with 5 bases between them. Germline values: CDR1 SGHAT, CDR2 FQNNGV. CDR3 length: 13 amino acids. The CDR3 loop reads CASSLDYRNTIYF. The CDR3 region has the DNA TGTGCCAGCAGCTTAGATTATCGAAACACCATATATTTT.

The V and J genes are TRBV11-2 and TRBJ2-1; weak D call: TRBD2 (6 bases). This CDR3 is built from 15 residues. Germline CDR1 is SGHAT and CDR2 is FQNNGV. V lost 5 bases to trimming and J lost 8 bases, with 19 bases between them. The CDR3 spells CASSPGGFVHDEQFF. In DNA, the CDR3 is TGTGCCAGCAGCCCCGGGGGATTTGTTCACGATGAGCAGTTCTTC.

The gene calls are TRBV18 and TRBJ2-2, with a tentative D call TRBD1 (5 bases). V lost 2 bases to trimming and J lost 7 bases, with 8 bases between them. CDR3 size: 13 residues. Looked up from germline, CDR1 is KGHSH and CDR2 is LQKENI. The CDR3 DNA sequence: TGTGCCAGCTCACCAGTGCAGGGCGGGGAGCTGTTTTTT. Translating gives CASSPVQGGELFF.

A note on this clone: A much larger clone sits a single nucleotide away, making a read error possible. DNA of the CDR3: TGTGCCAGCAGAGGGACTAGCGGGTACAATGAGCAGTTCTTC. It translates to CASRGTSGYNEQFF. The J gene is TRBJ2-1, the V gene TRBV2; 12 bases are a match to TRBD2. The CDR3 is 14 residues long. The J segment lost 4 bases and the V segment lost 6 bases, leaving 1 base of the junction unmatched. Germline assignment: CDR1 SNHLY and CDR2 FYNNEI.

This clone was counted between two and nine times. The rearrangement joins TRBV18 to TRBJ2-1; the match to TRBD2 covers 12 bases. V shed 3 bases, J shed 8 bases, and the junction held 8 bases outside the gene matches. In germline, CDR1 is KGHSH, CDR2 LQKENI. The length of the CDR3 is 16 residues. CDR3 in amino acids: CASSPTSGSILDEQFF. As DNA, the CDR3 is TGTGCCAGCTCACCGACTAGCGGGAGTATCTTGGATGAGCAGTTCTTC.

V and J are TRBV18 and TRBJ1-2; 10 nucleotides align to TRBD1. CDR1 and CDR2 (germline): KGHSH, LQKENI. V lost 3 bases to trimming and J lost 14 bases; unmatched junction nucleotides: 15. The CDR3 contains 15 residues. CDR3 in DNA: TGTGCCAGCTCACCGTCCCCGGGACAGGGGTTCACTTGGACCTTC. Its translation: CASSPSPGQGFTWTF.

This clone was observed a handful of times. This chain connects TRBV9 to TRBJ2-2, with 9 bases lining up with TRBD1. CDR3 length: 16 residues. J lost 2 bases, V lost 1 base, and 3 bases had no gene match. CDR1 and CDR2 (germline): SGDLS, YYNGEE. This CDR3 reads CASSVWTGANTGELFF. The CDR3 DNA reads as TGTGCCAGCAGCGTATGGACAGGGGCAAACACCGGGGAGCTGTTTTTT. Supplemented by reference TRBV9 and TRBJ2-2, the full variable domain reads DSGVTQTPKHLITATGQRVTLRCSPRSGDLSVYWYQQSLDQGLQFLIQYYNGEERAKGNILERFSAQQFPDLHSELNLSSLELGDSALYFCASSVWTGANTGELFFGEGSRLTVL.

This clone was detected a few times. CDR3 in amino acids: CASSYTNSGNTIYF. The CDR3 DNA sequence: TGTGCCAGCAGTTACACGAACTCTGGAAACACCATATATTTT. This chain uses TRBV6-6 with TRBJ1-3; D remains unclear. Trimming took off 2 bases at V and 0 bases at J, with 5 bases between the two ends. CDR3 size: 14 residues. Germline loops: CDR1 MNHNY, CDR2 SVGAGI (reference sequence).

The V call is TRBV30, the J call TRBJ2-3; the match to TRBD1 covers 12 bases. With 3 bases clipped from V and 10 bases from J, the junction kept 11 bases outside the gene matches. This CDR3 spans 15 amino acids. Germline CDR1 and CDR2: GTSNPN and SVGIG (reference sequence). In DNA, the CDR3 is TGTGCCTGGAGCTTCCCCGGGACAGGGGGCTTGCCGCAGTATTTT. Protein product: CAWSFPGTGGLPQYF. Full variable domain (remainder filled in from reference TRBV30 and TRBJ2-3): SQTIHQWPATLVQPVGSPLSLECTVEGTSNPNLYWYRQAAGRGLQLLFYSVGIGQISSEVPQNLSASRPQDRQFILSSKKLLLSDSGFYLCAWSFPGTGGLPQYFGPGTRLTVL.

The CDR3 DNA reads TGTGCCAGTAGTTGGGAAGGGGGATTCGGGGAGCTGTTTTTT. This encodes CASSWEGGFGELFF. The V gene is TRBV19, the J gene TRBJ2-2; perhaps TRBD1 as D (6 bases). Trimming removed 5 bases at V and 7 bases at J, with 14 bases between. Germline loops: CDR1 LNHDA, CDR2 SQIVND (reference sequence). The CDR3 length is 14 residues.

V and J are TRBV7-2 and TRBJ2-1, with 11 bases identical to TRBD2. Germline values: CDR1 SGHTA, CDR2 FQGNSA. After removal of 5 bases from V and 4 bases from J, the junction contained 4 bases not matched to a gene. The CDR3 totals 15 residues. For the CDR3, the DNA is TGTGCCAGCAGCCCGGGACTAGCGGAGTACAATGAGCAGTTCTTC. Residues: CASSPGLAEYNEQFF.